The T cell receptor (beta chain) under discussion was sequenced for a study of blood T cell repertoires in COVID-19. Across the study: T cells, B-cell-depleted T cells, or PBMCs provided the cDNA or gDNA that served as material.

Source study methods: By means of reference gene primer amplification, nucleated cell counts were estimated. TCRdb keeps only in-frame clones here, not all; method: immunoSEQ multiplex PCR. The DNA gave D and trimming, while V, J and clone size come from that table. This sample has about 43,000 clones, with approximately 90% found just once. In germline, CDR1 is LGHDT, CDR2 YNNKEL (reference sequence). The CDR3 is 15 residues long. Trimming pared 1 base from V and 9 bases from J, leaving 13 bases between. This chain uses TRBV3-1 (or the pseudogene TRBV3-2) with TRBJ1-6, with unresolved D. Sequencing was performed on peripheral blood. The sequence came from a woman aged 80 or over with active COVID-19. CDR3 region: CASSQGPPTVSPLHF. As DNA, the CDR3 is TGTGCCAGCAGCCAAGGGCCCCCTACAGTTTCACCCCTCCACTTT.